The text below deals with one TCR beta chain. Its antigen is currently unknown. The study assayed 90,000 to 100,000 TCR templates per sample. The protocol was immunoSEQ multiplex PCR, while the TCRdb copy is restricted to in-frame clones and leaves out a portion. Among over 10,000 clones listed, roughly 43% were seen once. The sample originates from a study of siplizumab effects on memory and regulatory T cells. Researchers maintained the mixed lymphocyte reaction cells in coculture at 37°C for six to seven days. Responder PBMCs were labelled with CFSE and stimulator PBMCs with Violet Dye, mixed 1:1. The CDR3 sequence is 18 residues long. The germline gives CDR1 SGHNT, CDR2 YYREEE (reference sequence). The junction had 11 bases not matched to a gene; V was cut back by 2 bases and J by 1 base.

The chain carries TRBV5-4 and TRBJ2-2, with 7 bases aligning to TRBD1. This sequence was found in a human donor in good health; the cells came from an allogeneic mixed lymphocyte reaction. The sample was CFSE-low (dividing) CD8+ T cells sorted from an allogeneic mixed lymphocyte reaction. The CDR3 DNA follows: TGTGCCAGCAGCTTAAGACAGGGCCCGAATTTGAACACCGGGGAGCTGTTTTTT. It specifies CASSLRQGPNLNTGELFF.